These 14 T cell receptor beta chains were sequenced from one sample in a study of response to subunit inactivated influenza vaccine. TCRdb passed the RT-PCR reads through MiXCR, listing each CDR3 protein once. The sample records more than 500,000 distinct CDR3 sequences, approximately 10% being singletons. These data are also associated with another study on T cells expressing NK-cell markers. As that report states: As the method of synthesis, 5'RACE template switching with UMIs yielded TCR beta cDNA.

Sample: PBMCs from blood, taken on the day of vaccination. These receptors all stem from a man aged 50 to 59 who received an inactivated influenza vaccine.

This clonotype was observed a single time. The CDR3: CASSSTNRGTEAFF. CDR3 nucleotides: TGTGCCAGCAGTTCGACGAACAGGGGAACTGAAGCTTTCTTT. This chain links TRBV28 with TRBJ1-1, with 7 bases aligning to TRBD1. The CDR3 extends over 14 amino acids. From germline, CDR1 is MDHEN and CDR2 SYDVKM. Trimming at V came to 4 bases and at J to 5 bases, leaving 7 bases not matched to a gene. Based on the CDR3 plus reference TRBV28 and TRBJ1-1, the full variable domain is DVKVTQSSRYLVKRTGEKVFLECVQDMDHENMFWYRQDPGLGLRLIYFSYDVKMKEKGDIPEGYSVSREKKERFSLILESASTNQTSMYLCASSSTNRGTEAFFGQGTRLTVV.

The J gene is TRBJ2-7, the V gene TRBV10-3; D not certain. The V end lost 0 bases, the J end lost 3 bases, and 9 bases lay between the germline ends. CDR1 is ENHRY and CDR2 is SYGVKD in the germline V gene. The CDR3 has 14 amino acids. In DNA form, the CDR3 reads TGTGCCATCAGTGAGTCAAACCATAACTACGAGCAGTACTTC. Amino acid sequence: CAISESNHNYEQYF.

This clonotype was seen more than once but under ten times. This chain joins TRBV7-2 and TRBJ2-1; 7 nucleotides match TRBD2. CDR1 and CDR2 from the germline V gene are SGHTA and FQGNSA. The CDR3 consists of 16 residues. The trim removed 0 bases at V and 4 bases at J, leaving 6 bases unmatched. This CDR3 reads CASSLAHNGGYNEQFF. The CDR3 nucleotides are TGTGCCAGCAGCTTAGCGCATAACGGGGGGTACAATGAGCAGTTCTTC.

This clonotype was observed a handful of times. The chain carries TRBV2 and TRBJ1-1, with D perhaps matching TRBD1 (6 bases). CDR3 length equals 13 residues. V was pared by 7 bases and J by 1 base, with 10 bases between. Per the germline V gene, CDR1 is SNHLY and CDR2 is FYNNEI. DNA for the CDR3: TGTGCCAGCATCAGGGGCCCGAACACTGAAGCTTTCTTT. It encodes CASIRGPNTEAFF. The full variable domain, rest sourced from reference TRBV2 and TRBJ1-1, is EPEVTQTPSHQVTQMGQEVILRCVPISNHLYFYWYRQILGQKVEFLVSFYNNEISEKSEIFDDQFSVERPDGSNFTLKIRSTKLEDSAMYFCASIRGPNTEAFFGQGTRLTVV.

This clonotype has more than one count but fewer than ten. J is TRBJ2-1 and V is TRBV11-2; tentatively, D is TRBD1 (6 bases). The CDR3 consists of 17 residues. The germline gives CDR1 SGHAT, CDR2 FQNNGV. Trimming stripped 0 bases from V and 0 bases from J, with 12 bases between. The CDR3 protein is CASSLEGTGNSYNEQFF. CDR3 nucleotides: TGTGCCAGCAGCTTAGAGGGTACAGGGAACTCCTACAATGAGCAGTTCTTC.

This chain links TRBV7-3 with TRBJ2-2; D call uncertain. Trimming shortened V by 6 bases and J by 6 bases, and 17 bases separated the two germline ends. The CDR3 is made up of 15 amino acids. Germline loops: CDR1 SGHTA, CDR2 FQGTGA. The CDR3 DNA is TGTGCCAGCAGTCCCCATCTAGTAACCGCCGGGGAGCTGTTTTTT. It codes for CASSPHLVTAGELFF. The full variable domain, its missing parts supplied by reference TRBV7-3 and TRBJ2-2, is GAGVSQTPSNKVTEKGKYVELRCDPISGHTALYWYRQSLGQGPEFLIYFQGTGAADDSGLPNDRFFAVRPEGSVSTLKIQRTERGDSAVYLCASSPHLVTAGELFFGEGSRLTVL.

The V call is TRBV18, the J call TRBJ2-4; D unresolved. Germline CDR1 KGHSH, CDR2 LQKENI. Trimming pared 3 bases from V and 3 bases from J, leaving 15 bases between. The CDR3 runs to 16 residues. For the CDR3, the DNA is TGTGCCAGCTCACCTACCGAGCTATGGGGCAAAAACATTCAGTACTTC. Residues: CASSPTELWGKNIQYF.

This clonotype was seen only a few times. The chain uses TRBV28 and TRBJ2-3; D not certain. The CDR3 runs 11 residues. Trimming cost V 10 bases and J 8 bases, with 13 bases left between them. Germline V gene data show CDR1 as MDHEN and CDR2 as SYDVKM. The CDR3, as DNA: TGTGCCACCTCAGTCCCTGGTACGCAGTATTTT. Residues: CATSVPGTQYF.

This chain joins TRBV20-1 and TRBJ2-6; 8 positions agree with TRBD2. J was trimmed by 2 bases and V by 1 base; bases with no gene match: 10. The V gene's germline CDR1 is DFQATT and CDR2 SNEGSKA (reference sequence). The CDR3 totals 18 residues. The CDR3, as DNA: TGCAGTGCTAGAGGATCGGACGGGAGGGCCGCTGGGGCCAACGTCCTGACTTTC. It specifies CSARGSDGRAAGANVLTF.

The chain couples TRBV2 to TRBJ2-5; maybe TRBD1 (7 bases). Germline V gives CDR1 SNHLY, CDR2 FYNNEI. V gave up 3 bases and J gave up 2 bases, with 19 bases separating them. This CDR3 is 17 amino acids long. CDR3 amino acids: CASSDQTGRNFQETQYF. CDR3 DNA sequence: TGTGCCAGCAGTGACCAGACAGGGAGGAACTTTCAAGAGACCCAGTACTTC.

V usage is TRBV4-3 and J usage is TRBJ2-2; TRBD2 matches 7 bases. From germline, CDR1 is LGHNA and CDR2 YSLEER. This CDR3 has 16 amino acids. V gave up 4 bases and J gave up 7 bases; unmatched junction bases: 12. DNA for the CDR3: TGCGCCAGCAGCCGAGCGGGGACTATCTCTGGCGGGGAGCTGTTTTTT. Its protein product is CASSRAGTISGGELFF.

The sample holds a few counts of this clonotype. This chain joins TRBV12-3 or TRBV12-4 and TRBJ2-1; D is unresolved. The germline V and J ends were trimmed by 7 bases and 1 base, with 14 bases remaining between them. The CDR3 has 15 amino acids. This chain's CDR3 is CASNIGHPSYNEQFF. The CDR3 bases are TGTGCCAGCAACATCGGTCATCCTTCCTACAATGAGCAGTTCTTC.

This clonotype showed up just a few times. The DNA for the CDR3 is TGTGCCAGCAGAGATGACCGGGAGCAGTACTTC. Its translation: CASRDDREQYF. The chain recombines TRBV7-2 with TRBJ2-7; no definite D call. This CDR3 spans 11 amino acids. Germline CDR1 and CDR2: SGHTA and FQGNSA. Trimming took off 6 bases at V and 7 bases at J, with 10 bases between the two ends.

This clonotype has more than one count but fewer than ten. The rearrangement joins TRBV6-2 or TRBV6-3 to TRBJ2-3, with TRBD2 matching over 10 bases. J gave up 2 bases and V 0 bases, and 14 bases lay outside the gene matches. CDR1 and CDR2 from the germline V gene are MNHEY and SVGEGT. This CDR3 has 20 amino acids. CDR3 in DNA: TGTGCCAGCAGTTACTCGATGGAGGCTAGCGGGGGACCATACACAGATACGCAGTATTTT. Residues: CASSYSMEASGGPYTDTQYF.